The 6 T cell receptor beta chains below come from one sample, sequenced in a study of cytomegalovirus exposure and HLA in healthy donors. 60 Vbeta and 13 Jbeta primers were used in PCR. Assay: immunoSEQ multiplex PCR; the TCRdb copy retains only in-frame clones and omits some. This sample has roughly 120,000 clones, with roughly 70% found just once. Sample: PBMCs. These receptors all come from a woman aged 35 to 49 in good health and CMV-seropositive.

The rearrangement joins TRBV6-1 to TRBJ1-5, with D hard to call. Trimming removed 4 bases at V and 1 base at J, with 14 bases between. Germline V gene sequence: CDR1 MNHNS, CDR2 SASEGT. The CDR3 loop spans 16 amino acids. The CDR3 protein is CASSVTSGISNQPQHF. The DNA of the CDR3 is TGTGCCAGCAGTGTTACATCGGGAATCAGCAATCAGCCCCAGCATTTT.

The table lists this clone with a few counts. V gene TRBV6-1 combines with J gene TRBJ1-1; D not certain. V lost 11 bases and J 3 bases, leaving 16 bases between the germline ends. From germline, CDR1 is MNHNS and CDR2 SASEGT. The CDR3 covers 13 residues. This chain's CDR3 is CAGREGSDTEAFF. CDR3 DNA sequence: TGTGCCGGCCGGGAGGGTAGCGACACTGAAGCTTTCTTT.

The chain combines TRBV19 with TRBJ1-5; TRBD1 is a possible D gene (5 bases). The germline gives CDR1 LNHDA, CDR2 SQIVND (reference sequence). The CDR3 spans 15 residues. Trimming cost V 6 bases and J 3 bases, with 15 bases left between them. CDR3 bases: TGTGCCAGTAGGTTACAGGTGTACTACAATCAGCCCCAGCATTTT. Amino acid sequence: CASRLQVYYNQPQHF.

V and J are TRBV5-6 and TRBJ2-7; D is perhaps TRBD2 (5 bases). The germline V gene has CDR1 SGHDT and CDR2 YYEEEE. V lost 5 bases to trimming and J lost 6 bases, with 9 bases between them. This CDR3 spans 11 amino acids. CDR3 sequence reads: CASRRGPEQYF. Written as DNA, the CDR3 is TGTGCCAGCAGGAGAGGGCCCGAGCAGTACTTC.

This chain uses TRBV25-1 with TRBJ1-6; no clear D. CDR3 length: 12 residues. Germline V gene data show CDR1 as MGHDK and CDR2 as SYGVNS. V lost 7 bases and J lost 8, with 9 bases in between. The CDR3 protein is CASNREHSPLHF. The DNA of the CDR3 is TGTGCCAGCAATAGAGAACATTCACCCCTCCACTTT.

On this clone itself: One junction end disagrees with the germline gene, perhaps due to a read error. The rearrangement links TRBV7-9 to TRBJ2-7; D is perhaps TRBD1 or TRBD2 (5 bases each). The germline gives CDR1 SEHNR, CDR2 FQNEAQ (reference sequence). The CDR3 consists of 16 residues. CDR3 in DNA: TGTTCCAGCAGCTTAGCGCTAATGGGCAGGGTCAGTGAGCAGTACTTC. It codes for CSSSLALMGRVSEQYF.